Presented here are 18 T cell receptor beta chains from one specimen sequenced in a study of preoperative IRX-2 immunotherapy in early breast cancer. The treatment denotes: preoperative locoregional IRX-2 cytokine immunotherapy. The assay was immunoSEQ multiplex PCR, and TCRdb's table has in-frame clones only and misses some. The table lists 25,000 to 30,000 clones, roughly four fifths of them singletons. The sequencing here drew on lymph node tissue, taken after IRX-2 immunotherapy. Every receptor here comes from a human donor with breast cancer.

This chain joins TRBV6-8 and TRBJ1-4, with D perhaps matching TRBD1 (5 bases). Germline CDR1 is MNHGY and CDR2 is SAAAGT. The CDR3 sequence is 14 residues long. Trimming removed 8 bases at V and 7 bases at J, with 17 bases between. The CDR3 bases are TGTGCCAGCCGCAACCGGGACGGTATTGAAAAACTGTTTTTT. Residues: CASRNRDGIEKLFF.

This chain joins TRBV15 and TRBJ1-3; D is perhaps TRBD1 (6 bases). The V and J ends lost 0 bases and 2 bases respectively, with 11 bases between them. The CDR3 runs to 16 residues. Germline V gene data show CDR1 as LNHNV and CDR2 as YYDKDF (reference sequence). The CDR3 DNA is TGTGCCACCAGCAGAGAACAGGGAGCAACTGGAAACACCATATATTTT. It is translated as CATSREQGATGNTIYF.

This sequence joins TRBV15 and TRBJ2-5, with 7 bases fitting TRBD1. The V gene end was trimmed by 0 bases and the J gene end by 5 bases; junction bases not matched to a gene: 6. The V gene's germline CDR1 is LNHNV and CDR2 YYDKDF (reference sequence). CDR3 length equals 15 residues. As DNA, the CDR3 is TGTGCCACCAGCAGAGATCTAGGGGGCGGGGAGACCCAGTACTTC. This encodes CATSRDLGGGETQYF. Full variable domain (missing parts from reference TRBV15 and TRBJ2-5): DAMVIQNPRYQVTQFGKPVTLSCSQTLNHNVMYWYQQKSSQAPKLLFHYYDKDFNNEADTPDNFQSRRPNTSFCFLDIRSPGLGDTAMYLCATSRDLGGGETQYFGPGTRLLVL.

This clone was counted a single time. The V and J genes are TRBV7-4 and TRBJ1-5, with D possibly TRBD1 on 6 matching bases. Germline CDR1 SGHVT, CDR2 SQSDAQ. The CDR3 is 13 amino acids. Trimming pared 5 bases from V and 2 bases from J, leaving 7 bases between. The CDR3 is CASSGQRNQPQHF. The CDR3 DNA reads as TGTGCCAGCAGCGGACAGCGCAATCAGCCCCAGCATTTT.

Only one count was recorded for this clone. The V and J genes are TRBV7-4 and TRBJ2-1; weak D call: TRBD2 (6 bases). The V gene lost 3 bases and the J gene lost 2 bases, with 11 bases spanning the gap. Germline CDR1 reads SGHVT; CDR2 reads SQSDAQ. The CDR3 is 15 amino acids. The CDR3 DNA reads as TGTGCCAGCAGCTTCGACGGGAGCCCCTACAATGAGCAGTTCTTC. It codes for CASSFDGSPYNEQFF.

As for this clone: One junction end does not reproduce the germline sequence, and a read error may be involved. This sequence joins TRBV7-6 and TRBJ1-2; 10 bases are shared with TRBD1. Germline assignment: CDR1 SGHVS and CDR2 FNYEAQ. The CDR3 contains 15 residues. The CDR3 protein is CASSESDRGNYGYTF. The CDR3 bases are TGTGCCAGCAGCGAATCGGACAGGGGGAACTATGGTTACACCTTC. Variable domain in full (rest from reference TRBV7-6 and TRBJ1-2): GAGVSQSPRYKVTKRGQDVALRCDPISGHVSLYWYRQALGQGPEFLTYFNYEAQQDKSGLPNDRFSAERPEGSISTLTIQRTEQRDSAMYRCASSESDRGNYGYTFGSGTRLTVV.

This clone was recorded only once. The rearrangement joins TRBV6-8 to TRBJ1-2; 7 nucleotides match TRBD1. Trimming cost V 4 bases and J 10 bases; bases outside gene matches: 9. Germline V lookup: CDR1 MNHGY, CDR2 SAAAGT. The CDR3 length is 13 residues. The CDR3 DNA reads TGTGCCAGCAGTTTTGCGGGACAGCCAAACTACACCTTC. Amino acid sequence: CASSFAGQPNYTF.

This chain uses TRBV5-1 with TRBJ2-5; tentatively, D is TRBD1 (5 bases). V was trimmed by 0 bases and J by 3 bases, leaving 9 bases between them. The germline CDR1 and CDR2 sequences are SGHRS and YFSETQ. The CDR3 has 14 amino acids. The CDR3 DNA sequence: TGCGCCAGCAGCTTGGGACAGCAGAAAGAGACCCAGTACTTC. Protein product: CASSLGQQKETQYF.

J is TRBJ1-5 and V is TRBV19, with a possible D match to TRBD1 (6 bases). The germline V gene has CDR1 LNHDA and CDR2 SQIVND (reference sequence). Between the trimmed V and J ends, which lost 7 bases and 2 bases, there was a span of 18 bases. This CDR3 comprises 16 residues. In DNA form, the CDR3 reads TGTGCCAGTACCCCGAACAGGGCAGGGGGCAATCAGCCCCAGCATTTT. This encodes CASTPNRAGGNQPQHF.

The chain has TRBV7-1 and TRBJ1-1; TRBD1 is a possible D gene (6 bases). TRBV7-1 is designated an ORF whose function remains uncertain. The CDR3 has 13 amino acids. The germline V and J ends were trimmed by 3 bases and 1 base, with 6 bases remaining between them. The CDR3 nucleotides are TGTGCCAGCAGCTCGGGACAGAACACTGAAGCTTTCTTT. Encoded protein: CASSSGQNTEAFF.

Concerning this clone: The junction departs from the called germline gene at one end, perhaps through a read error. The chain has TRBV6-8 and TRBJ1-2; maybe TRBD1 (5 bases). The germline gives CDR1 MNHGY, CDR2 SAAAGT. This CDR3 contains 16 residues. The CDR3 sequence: CASSYSAGTSNYGYTF. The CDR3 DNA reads TGTGCCAGCAGTTACTCGGCAGGGACTTCTAATTATGGCTACACCTTC.

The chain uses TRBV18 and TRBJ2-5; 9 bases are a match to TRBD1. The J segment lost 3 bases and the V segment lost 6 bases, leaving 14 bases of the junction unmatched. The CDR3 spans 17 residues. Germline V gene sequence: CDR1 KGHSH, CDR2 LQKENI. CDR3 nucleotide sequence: TGTGCCAGCTCGCGGTCTGTGGGACAGGGTTTAGAAGAGACCCAGTACTTC. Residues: CASSRSVGQGLEETQYF.

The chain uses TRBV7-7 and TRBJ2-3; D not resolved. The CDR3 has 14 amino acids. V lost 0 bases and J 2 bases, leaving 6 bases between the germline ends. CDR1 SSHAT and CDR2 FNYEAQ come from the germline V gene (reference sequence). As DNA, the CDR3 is TGTGCCAGCAGCTTAGCTCCCATCACAGATACGCAGTATTTT. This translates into CASSLAPITDTQYF. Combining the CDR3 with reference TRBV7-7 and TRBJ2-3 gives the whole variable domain GAGVSQSPRYKVTKRGQDVTLRCDPISSHATLYWYQQALGQGPEFLTYFNYEAQPDKSGLPSDRFSAERPEGSISTLTIQRTEQRDSAMYRCASSLAPITDTQYFGPGTRLTVL.

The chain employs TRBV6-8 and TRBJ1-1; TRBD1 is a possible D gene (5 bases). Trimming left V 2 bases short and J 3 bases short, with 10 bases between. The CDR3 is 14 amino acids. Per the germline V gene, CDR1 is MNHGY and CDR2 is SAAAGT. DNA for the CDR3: TGTGCCAGCAGTTACCTGACGGGGGACACTGAAGCTTTCTTT. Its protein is CASSYLTGDTEAFF.

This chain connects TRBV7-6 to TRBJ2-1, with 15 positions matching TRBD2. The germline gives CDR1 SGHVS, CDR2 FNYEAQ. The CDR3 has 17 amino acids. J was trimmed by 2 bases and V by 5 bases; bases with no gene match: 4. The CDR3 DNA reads TGTGCCAGCAGCCCCCGGACTAGCGGGAGGGCCTACAATGAGCAGTTCTTC. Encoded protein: CASSPRTSGRAYNEQFF.

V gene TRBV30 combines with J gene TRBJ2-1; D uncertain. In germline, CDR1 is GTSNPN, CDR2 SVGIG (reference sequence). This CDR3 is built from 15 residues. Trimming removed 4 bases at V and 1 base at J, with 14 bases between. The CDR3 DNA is TGTGCCTGGAATTCCCTAGTGAATTCCTACAATGAGCAGTTCTTC. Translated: CAWNSLVNSYNEQFF.

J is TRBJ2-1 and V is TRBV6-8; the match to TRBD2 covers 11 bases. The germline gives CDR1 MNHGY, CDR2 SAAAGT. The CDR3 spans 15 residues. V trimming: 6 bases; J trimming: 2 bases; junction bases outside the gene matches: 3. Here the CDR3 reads CASSLSGRAYNEQFF. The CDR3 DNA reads TGTGCCAGCAGCCTTAGCGGGAGGGCCTACAATGAGCAGTTCTTC.

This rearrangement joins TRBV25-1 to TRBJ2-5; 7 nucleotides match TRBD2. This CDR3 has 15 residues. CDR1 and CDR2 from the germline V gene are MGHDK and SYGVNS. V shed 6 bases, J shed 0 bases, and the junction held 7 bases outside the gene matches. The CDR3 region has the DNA TGTGCCAGCAGAACAACTAGCGAGTACCAAGAGACCCAGTACTTC. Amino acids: CASRTTSEYQETQYF.